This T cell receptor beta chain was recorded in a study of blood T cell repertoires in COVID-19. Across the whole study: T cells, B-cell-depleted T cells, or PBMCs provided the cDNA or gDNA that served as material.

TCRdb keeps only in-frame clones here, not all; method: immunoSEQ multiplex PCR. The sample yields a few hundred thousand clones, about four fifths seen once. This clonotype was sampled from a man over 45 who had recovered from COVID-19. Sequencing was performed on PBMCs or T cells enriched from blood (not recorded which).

The CDR3 region is CASRSSTGSKLFF. The CDR3 DNA reads as TGTGCCAGCAGAAGTAGTACGGGGTCAAAACTGTTTTTT. The chain joins TRBV6-6 to TRBJ1-4; D is ambiguous. V lost 6 bases and J 10 bases, leaving 15 bases between the germline ends. This CDR3 has 13 residues. Germline V CDR1 and CDR2: MNHNY, SVGAGI (reference sequence).